Presented here are 26 T cell receptor beta chains from one specimen sequenced in a study of tumor-infiltrating lymphocytes in primary liver carcinoma. From approximately 20-30 mg of unsorted bulk tissue, DNA and RNA were co-extracted together. Researchers generated TCR beta cDNA from approximately 450 ng of total RNA, relying on a constant-region primer. Slightly modified ARM-PCR with three nested multiplex PCR rounds yielded TCR beta libraries. It was with TRBV1-TRBV30 forward primers and a C-beta reverse primer that the first two PCR rounds were run, at around 10 cycles each. TCRdb independently ran MiXCR on the multiplex PCR reads; one entry per CDR3 protein. The sample records around 78,000 distinct CDR3 sequences, about 64% being singletons. The sequencing sample was made of liver tumor tissue from sampling region 4. The subset here: tumor region T4, right-lateral pole. These receptors were taken from a woman aged 60 to 75 with primary liver carcinoma and hepatitis B virus infection.

This chain joins TRBV29-1 and TRBJ1-4; no definite D call. The CDR3 runs 13 residues. The V end was cut by 0 bases, the J end by 6 bases, with 8 bases between. In germline, CDR1 is SQVTM, CDR2 ANQGSEA. The CDR3 DNA reads TGCAGCGTTGAAGACAAATCATATGAAAAACTGTTTTTT. This encodes CSVEDKSYEKLFF.

This clonotype has ten or more counts. The CDR3 reads CASSLGTVDNEQFF. The CDR3 coding sequence is TGTGCCAGCAGCTTAGGGACAGTAGACAATGAGCAGTTCTTC. This chain uses TRBV7-9 with TRBJ2-1; a weak D match, TRBD1 (6 bases). The germline V gene has CDR1 SEHNR and CDR2 FQNEAQ (reference sequence). This CDR3 is 14 amino acids long. V dropped 1 base and J dropped 5 bases, with 9 bases sitting between them.

About this clonotype: The junction shows a germline mismatch at one end, possibly a read error. V usage is TRBV11-2 and J usage is TRBJ1-2; a weak D match, TRBD1 (6 bases). The CDR3 has 15 residues. The germline CDR1 and CDR2 sequences are SGHAT and FQNNGV. For the CDR3, the DNA is TGTGCCAGCAACTTAACAATACAGGGAGATGGTGACTACATCTTC. Translating it yields CASNLTIQGDGDYIF.

This clonotype has only one observation. The junction and the germline gene differ at one end; a read error may be behind it. The chain recombines TRBV7-9 with TRBJ2-7; no clear D gene. CDR1 and CDR2 from the germline V gene are SEHNR and FQNEAQ (reference sequence). The CDR3 consists of 13 residues. CDR3 residues: CASNLGQPHEQYF. CDR3 sequence (DNA): TGTGCCAGCAACTTAGGCCAACCCCACGAGCAGTACTTC.

On this clonotype itself: This may be a read error: a much more frequent sequence differs by one nucleotide. This sequence joins TRBV28 and TRBJ1-1; tentatively, D is TRBD1 (5 bases). Germline lookup yields CDR1 MDHEN and CDR2 SYDVKM. The CDR3 spans 12 residues. The CDR3 region is CARSLSGWRAFF. The CDR3 DNA sequence: TGTGCCAGGAGTTTGTCAGGGTGGCGAGCTTTCTTT.

Worth noting for this clonotype: The junction does not match germline at one end; this may be a read error. J is TRBJ2-6 and V is TRBV11-1; TRBD1 or TRBD2 may be the D gene (6 bases each). CDR3 length equals 15 residues. Germline assignment: CDR1 SGHAT and CDR2 FQDESV (reference sequence). The CDR3 is CASSPSGAGTNFLTF. The CDR3 DNA is TGTGCCAGCAGCCCCTCGGGGGCAGGGACCAACTTCCTGACTTTC.

This clonotype was found a few times. At one boundary the junction diverges from the germline segment, which might be a read error. This chain joins TRBV30 and TRBJ1-4, with D maybe TRBD1 (6 bases). This CDR3 has 14 amino acids. The germline gives CDR1 GTSNPN, CDR2 SVGIG (reference sequence). The chain's CDR3 is CAWSVGATNEKLLF. As DNA, the CDR3 is TGTGCCTGGAGCGTGGGGGCAACTAATGAAAAACTGCTTTTT.

As to this clonotype: A read error is possible here, since a much larger clone lies one base away. The genes are TRBV14 and TRBJ2-1, with a possible D match to TRBD1 (5 bases). The CDR3 loop spans 18 amino acids. Trimming removed 4 bases from V and 4 bases from J, with 23 bases in between. Germline-derived CDR1 and CDR2 are SGHDN and FVKESK. The DNA of the CDR3 is TGTGCCAGCAGCCGAGTGACAACAAGGGGCCGGTTTTACAATGAGCAGTTCTTC. This translates into CASSRVTTRGRFYNEQFF.

To note about this clonotype: At one end, the junction sequence differs from germline, possibly due to a read error. The chain carries TRBV6-5 and TRBJ2-1, with D hard to call. The CDR3 runs to 13 residues. CDR1 and CDR2 from the germline V gene are MNHEY and SVGAGI. CDR3: CASSYSSDYEQFF. In nucleotides, the CDR3 is TGTGCCAGTAGTTACTCGTCAGACTATGAGCAGTTCTTC.

In its sample, this clonotype was seen many times. This rearrangement joins TRBV5-4 to TRBJ1-2, with D maybe TRBD1 (5 bases). In germline, CDR1 is SGHNT, CDR2 YYREEE (reference sequence). V lost 0 bases and J lost 4, with 10 bases in between. This CDR3 contains 14 residues. The CDR3 loop is CASSLARQIYGYTF. The CDR3, as DNA: TGTGCCAGCAGCTTGGCGCGACAGATCTATGGCTACACCTTC.

Concerning this clonotype: This CDR3 fails to terminate in the conserved phenylalanine or tryptophan, so it likely reflects a read error. The chain uses TRBV11-1 and TRBJ2-2; D not certain. Germline V gene data show CDR1 as SGHAT and CDR2 as FQDESV (reference sequence). CDR3 size: 14 residues. CDR3 protein: CASRPSLDTWELFL. The CDR3, as DNA: TGTGCCAGCAGACCGAGTCTTGACACCTGGGAGCTGTTTCTT.

Concerning this clonotype itself: Germline is not matched at one junction end, which may reflect a read error. V and J are TRBV12-3 or TRBV12-4 and TRBJ1-6; possible D gene TRBD1, 6 bases. The CDR3 spans 14 residues. As DNA, the CDR3 is TGTGCAAGCAGTAGGGGGAGAGGGACTTCACCCCTCCACTTT. Translated: CASSRGRGTSPLHF.

The gene calls are TRBV11-2 and TRBJ2-7; D call uncertain. The CDR3 spans 15 residues. Trimming took off 0 bases at V and 7 bases at J, with 16 bases between the two ends. CDR1 and CDR2 (germline): SGHAT, FQNNGV. The CDR3 DNA follows: TGTGCCAGCAGCTTAGAAAGGTGGCAGGTTCATGAGCAGTACTTC. Protein: CASSLERWQVHEQYF.

The rearrangement joins TRBV11-2 to TRBJ2-7, with 7 bases fitting TRBD2. V shed 0 bases, J shed 11 bases, and the junction held 10 bases outside the gene matches. CDR1 is SGHAT, CDR2 FQNNGV, per germline. This CDR3 contains 14 residues. CDR3 sequence reads: CASSLEPTSAREYF. CDR3 DNA: TGTGCCAGCAGCTTAGAACCTACTAGCGCTAGGGAGTACTTC.

This clonotype was seen many times. The chain combines TRBV6-1 with TRBJ2-7; 7 nucleotides match TRBD2. J lost 7 bases, V lost 2 bases, and 11 bases had no gene match. The germline V gene encodes CDR1 MNHNS and CDR2 SASEGT. This CDR3 is built from 15 residues. CDR3 sequence: CASSEKAGAAEEQYF. The CDR3, as DNA: TGTGCCAGCAGTGAAAAGGCGGGAGCCGCTGAGGAGCAGTACTTC.

Turning to this clonotype: A much larger clone is a single base away; this may be a read error. The chain couples TRBV28 to TRBJ2-5, with D possibly being TRBD2 (6 bases). The CDR3 is 15 residues long. The germline V gene has CDR1 MDHEN and CDR2 SYDVKM. DNA of the CDR3: TGTGCCATCAGTTCCTCTATAGGGGCGGGGGAGACCCAGTACTTC. This translates into CAISSSIGAGETQYF. The full variable domain, with the rest looked up from reference TRBV28 and TRBJ2-5, is DVKVTQSSRYLVKRTGEKVFLECVQDMDHENMFWYRQDPGLGLRLIYFSYDVKMKEKGDIPEGYSVSREKKERFSLILESASTNQTSMYLCAISSSIGAGETQYFGPGTRLLVL.

The chain links TRBV4-1 to TRBJ2-3, with 7 bases that match TRBD2. J lost 6 bases, V lost 0 bases, and 12 bases had no gene match. In germline, CDR1 is MGHRA, CDR2 YSYEKL. The CDR3 runs 17 residues. The CDR3 loop reads CASSQDLTGGSQDTQYF. CDR3 DNA: TGCGCCAGCAGCCAAGATTTGACTGGCGGGAGTCAGGATACGCAGTATTTT.

With respect to this clonotype: A junction boundary mismatches the germline segment, possibly from a read error. This chain links TRBV28 with TRBJ1-6; D not resolved. This CDR3 has 12 amino acids. Germline-derived CDR1 and CDR2 are MDHEN and SYDVKM. The CDR3 here is CVSSKQRGPLHF. The CDR3 DNA is TGTGTCAGCAGTAAGCAACGAGGCCCCCTCCACTTT.

This clonotype was observed many times. J is TRBJ2-1 and V is TRBV6-1; 11 bases map to TRBD1. The CDR3 runs to 14 residues. Germline V CDR1 and CDR2: MNHNS, SASEGT. V was clipped by 8 bases and J by 4 bases; unmatched bases: 4. Written as DNA, the CDR3 is TGTGCCAGCGGGGGACAGGGGGAGTACAATGAGCAGTTCTTC. Translated, it gives CASGGQGEYNEQFF.

A remark on this clonotype: Lacking the conserved final phenylalanine or tryptophan, this CDR3 likely reflects a read error. The rearrangement uses TRBV12-3 or TRBV12-4 and TRBJ2-3; D remains ambiguous. CDR3 length equals 12 residues. V was cut by 6 bases and J by 10 bases, with 14 bases left in between. DNA of the CDR3: TGTGCCAGCAGCCAAGGACGATCTGCGCAGTATGTT. It encodes CASSQGRSAQYV.

There are many counts of this clonotype. V gene TRBV5-6 combines with J gene TRBJ2-3; 8 positions match TRBD2. The CDR3 has 18 amino acids. Per the germline V gene, CDR1 is SGHDT and CDR2 is YYEEEE. The V and J ends lost 3 bases and 3 bases, in that order; junction bases with no gene match: 15. The CDR3 DNA sequence: TGTGCCAGCAGCTGGGTAGGGTTTTCGGGAGGGCCAACAGATACGCAGTATTTT. It is translated as CASSWVGFSGGPTDTQYF.

There are many counts of this clonotype. The chain carries TRBV30 and TRBJ2-2; unclear D gene. The CDR3 covers 14 residues. Trimming pared 2 bases from V and 4 bases from J, leaving 11 bases between. Germline CDR1 reads GTSNPN; CDR2 reads SVGIG (reference sequence). The DNA for the CDR3 is TGTGCCTGGAGTCTATACAGTACCACCGGGGAGCTGTTTTTT. As protein: CAWSLYSTTGELFF.

Only a few counts were recorded for this clonotype. One end of the junction fails to match germline, which may point to a read error. The chain recombines TRBV6-5 with TRBJ1-4; D is perhaps TRBD1 (6 bases). The germline V gene encodes CDR1 MNHEY and CDR2 SVGAGI. The CDR3 runs 14 residues. In DNA, the CDR3 is TGTGCCAGCAGTTACGGGGGCGGGCGTGAAAACCTGTTTTTT. It codes for CASSYGGGRENLFF.

A word on this clonotype: The junction departs from germline at one end; a sequencing error may be responsible. CDR3 sequence: CASSVMQGPSSPPHF. CDR3 nucleotides: TGTGCCAGCAGCGTTATGCAGGGTCCGAGTTCACCCCCCCACTTT. The chain combines TRBV7-8 with TRBJ1-6, with D tentatively TRBD1 (5 bases). Germline CDR1 and CDR2: SGHVS and FQNEAQ. The CDR3 runs 15 residues. The complete variable domain, with remaining parts taken from reference TRBV7-8 and TRBJ1-6, reads GAGVSQSPRYKVAKRGQDVALRCDPISGHVSLFWYQQALGQGPEFLTYFQNEAQLDKSGLPSDRFFAERPEGSVSTLKIQRTQQEDSAVYLCASSVMQGPSSPPHFGNGTRLTVT.

The rearrangement joins TRBV6-2 or TRBV6-3 to TRBJ2-1, with D hard to call. The CDR3 loop spans 13 amino acids. V lost 7 bases and J 8 bases, leaving 15 bases between the germline ends. Germline CDR1 and CDR2: MNHEY and SVGEGT. CDR3 sequence reads: CASNPTVVYEQFF. The CDR3, as DNA: TGTGCCAGCAACCCAACCGTAGTCTATGAGCAGTTCTTC.

Remarks on this clonotype: Mismatch with germline at one junction end may stem from a read error. The rearrangement links TRBV6-5 to TRBJ1-5, with D perhaps matching TRBD1 (5 bases). This CDR3 region has 14 residues. Germline V gene data show CDR1 as MNHEY and CDR2 as SVGAGI. CDR3 loop: CASGYAGLDQPQHF. The CDR3 DNA sequence: TGTGCCAGCGGTTACGCGGGGCTGGATCAGCCCCAGCATTTT.